This T cell receptor (beta chain) came from a study of blood T cell repertoires in COVID-19. Study at large: Samples came from the United States, Italy and Spain, spanning acute and convalescent COVID-19. Sources were T cells, B-cell-depleted T cells, or PBMCs; the material itself was cDNA or gDNA.

Trimming at V came to 6 bases and at J to 4 bases, leaving 9 bases not matched to a gene. The CDR3 contains 14 residues. Germline V CDR1 and CDR2: SQVTM, ANQGSEA. This clone was observed a single time. Recruited during active infection, patients (from Seattle) were subsequently followed longitudinally. Original analysis: Reference gene primer amplification in the assay estimated nucleated cell counts. Clones were sequenced by immunoSEQ multiplex PCR, and TCRdb holds only the in-frame ones, with some missing. D and trimming were read from the DNA, whereas the V and J calls and clone size are those reported in that table. Here the sample spans roughly 150,000 clones, approximately 90% being singletons.

The sequence derives from a man between 18 and 35 years old with COVID-19, enrolled during active disease. This chain uses TRBV29-1 with TRBJ1-1; TRBD1 aligns across 9 bases. Sequencing was performed on peripheral blood. The CDR3, as DNA: TGCAGCGTCGGAGGACGACAGGGGGTCACTGAAGCTTTCTTT. Protein sequence: CSVGGRQGVTEAFF.